Included here is one TCR beta chain sequence, with context. This sample stems from a study of PD-1 blockade in classical Hodgkin lymphoma. The time point here: newly diagnosed, previously untreated cHL patient sample. PBMCs, once thawed, yielded CD8+ T cells isolated by magnetic negative selection. PBMCs representing newly diagnosed, untreated classical Hodgkin lymphoma functioned as the comparison. The method was immunoSEQ multiplex PCR; TCRdb's version includes in-frame clones alone and lacks a portion of them. This table holds 2,400 or so clones, 70% to 80% found once. The specimen sequenced was CD8+ T cells from blood. The clonotype was recovered from a human donor with classical Hodgkin lymphoma.

The CDR3 coding sequence is TGTGCCAGCTCCTCTCGGGGGAACATTCAGTACTTC. It is translated as CASSSRGNIQYF. V is TRBV18 and J is TRBJ2-4; a weak D match, TRBD2 (6 bases). The CDR3 is 12 residues long. V lost 6 bases to trimming and J lost 7 bases, with 10 bases between them. Germline CDR1 KGHSH, CDR2 LQKENI.